The 21 T cell receptor beta chains below come from one sample, sequenced in a study of identical twins. From the 5' RACE reads, TCRdb called clonotypes with MiXCR, one entry per CDR3 protein. The data hold a few hundred thousand distinct CDR3 sequences, with 13% to 15% observed a single time. This sample also appeared in a second study, on yellow fever vaccine responses in identical twins.

Sequencing was performed on CD4+ T cells sorted from blood. The origin of the receptors is a young woman in good health.

V is TRBV9 and J is TRBJ1-3; D ambiguous. CDR1 and CDR2 (germline): SGDLS, YYNGEE. V was shortened by 2 bases and J by 2 bases, with 11 bases between the two germline ends. This CDR3 region has 15 residues. The CDR3 DNA reads as TGTGCCAGCAGCGTGCAACTGGAGGCTGGAAACACCATATATTTT. Protein sequence: CASSVQLEAGNTIYF.

This clonotype was observed a handful of times. This rearrangement joins TRBV3-1 to TRBJ2-4; D possibly matches TRBD1 or TRBD2 (5 bases each). The V gene's germline CDR1 is LGHDT and CDR2 YNNKEL (reference sequence). This CDR3 region has 13 residues. V was pared by 1 base and J by 5 bases, with 6 bases between. Here the CDR3 reads CASSQGGENIQYF. The CDR3 DNA reads as TGTGCCAGCAGCCAAGGAGGGGAAAACATTCAGTACTTC.

The chain recombines TRBV6-2 or TRBV6-3 with TRBJ2-2, with 10 bases matching TRBD2. CDR1 is MNHEY, CDR2 SVGEGT, per germline. The CDR3 has 17 residues. J was trimmed by 0 bases and V by 0 bases; bases with no gene match: 1. The CDR3 nucleotides are TGTGCCAGCAGTTACTCCACTAGCGGGGCGAACACCGGGGAGCTGTTTTTT. It translates to CASSYSTSGANTGELFF.

The rearrangement joins TRBV11-2 to TRBJ1-1; 9 bases match TRBD1. The junction had 16 bases not matched to a gene; V was cut back by 5 bases and J by 12 bases. CDR3 length equals 15 residues. The germline V gene encodes CDR1 SGHAT and CDR2 FQNNGV. The chain's CDR3 is CASSVGTGRLVVSFF. CDR3 sequence (DNA): TGTGCCAGCAGCGTTGGGACAGGGAGGCTCGTTGTATCTTTCTTT.

This clonotype has only a few counts. The chain employs TRBV6-1 and TRBJ2-7, with a weak D call TRBD1 (6 bases). CDR1 and CDR2 from the germline V gene are MNHNS and SASEGT. This CDR3 is 13 amino acids long. V gave up 9 bases and J gave up 0 bases, with 12 bases separating them. For the CDR3, the DNA is TGTGCCAGTCTACAGGGATACTCCTACGAGCAGTACTTC. Translation: CASLQGYSYEQYF.

This clonotype turned up a few times. This chain uses TRBV12-3 or TRBV12-4 with TRBJ2-1; TRBD2 aligns across 7 bases. The CDR3 is 13 residues long. V gave up 3 bases and J gave up 6 bases; unmatched junction bases: 2. The CDR3 loop is CASSFSGGNEQFF. Here the CDR3 DNA reads TGTGCCAGCAGTTTTTCGGGGGGCAATGAGCAGTTCTTC.

V usage is TRBV5-1 and J usage is TRBJ1-2; 7 bases line up with TRBD1. The germline CDR1 and CDR2 sequences are SGHRS and YFSETQ. The CDR3 covers 13 residues. Trimming removed 5 bases from V and 6 bases from J; junction bases left unmatched: 7. CDR3 residues: CASSKDRVDGYTF. The DNA for the CDR3 is TGCGCCAGCAGTAAAGACAGGGTCGATGGCTACACCTTC.

V is TRBV10-3 and J is TRBJ1-1, with TRBD1 as a possible D gene (5 bases). The CDR3 totals 14 residues. Germline V gene sequence: CDR1 ENHRY, CDR2 SYGVKD. Trimming took off 7 bases at V and 4 bases at J, with 16 bases between the two ends. CDR3 sequence: CAITAGGDTTEAFF. CDR3 DNA: TGTGCCATCACCGCGGGGGGGGATACCACTGAAGCTTTCTTT.

The J gene is TRBJ2-1, the V gene TRBV3-1; the D call may be TRBD1 or TRBD2 (5 bases each). Germline loops: CDR1 LGHDT, CDR2 YNNKEL (reference sequence). This CDR3 has 16 amino acids. V lost 1 base to trimming and J lost 12 bases, with 22 bases between them. CDR3 amino acids: CASSQGGPAPMVGQFF. CDR3 nucleotide sequence: TGTGCCAGCAGCCAAGGGGGACCAGCTCCTATGGTTGGGCAGTTCTTC.

The chain is built from TRBV12-3 or TRBV12-4 and TRBJ2-1; 8 nucleotides line up with TRBD2. V lost 7 bases to trimming and J lost 8 bases; unmatched junction nucleotides: 10. CDR3 length equals 14 residues. The CDR3, as DNA: TGTGCCAGCACTCACTGGACTAGCCGCTATGAGCAGTTCTTC. Encoded protein: CASTHWTSRYEQFF.

The chain recombines TRBV29-1 with TRBJ2-1, with D tentatively TRBD2 (5 bases). Deletions cut 3 bases from V and 2 bases from J, with 11 bases between. This CDR3 has 14 residues. Germline V lookup: CDR1 SQVTM, CDR2 ANQGSEA. The CDR3 coding sequence is TGCAGCGTTGACCCGGGGAGCCCCTACAATGAGCAGTTCTTC. This encodes CSVDPGSPYNEQFF.

The chain employs TRBV7-2 and TRBJ2-1; D is ambiguous. Trimming took 2 bases from V and 6 from J, leaving 8 bases between them. Germline V CDR1 and CDR2: SGHTA, FQGNSA. This CDR3 is 13 amino acids long. The DNA for the CDR3 is TGTGCCAGCAGCTTAATTGTTGTCAATGAGCAGTTCTTC. Translating it yields CASSLIVVNEQFF. The variable domain in full, with the rest retrieved from reference TRBV7-2 and TRBJ2-1, is GAGVSQSPSNKVTEKGKDVELRCDPISGHTALYWYRQSLGQGLEFLIYFQGNSAPDKSGLPSDRFSAERTGGSVSTLTIQRTQQEDSAVYLCASSLIVVNEQFFGPGTRLTVL.

This clonotype was counted between two and nine times. The chain recombines TRBV7-3 with TRBJ2-3; D might be TRBD2 (6 bases). The V end was cut by 3 bases, the J end by 6 bases, with 16 bases between. The germline V gene has CDR1 SGHTA and CDR2 FQGTGA. The CDR3 sequence is 15 residues long. CDR3 coding DNA: TGTGCCAGCAGCTTGAGAGGGAGGATGGGGGATACGCAGTATTTT. Its protein product is CASSLRGRMGDTQYF.

CDR3 DNA sequence: TGTGCCAGCAGCTTAGGGGGAGCCCTTGAGGACTCCTACAATGAGCAGTTCTTC. Amino acids: CASSLGGALEDSYNEQFF. The gene calls are TRBV11-2 and TRBJ2-1; possible D gene TRBD2, 5 bases. V shed 1 base and J shed 0 bases, with 16 bases lying between them. The CDR3 consists of 18 residues. Germline V gene data show CDR1 as SGHAT and CDR2 as FQNNGV.

The V and J genes are TRBV29-1 and TRBJ2-2; TRBD1 might be the D (6 bases). CDR3 length: 14 amino acids. Germline CDR1 is SQVTM and CDR2 is ANQGSEA. Trimming removed 7 bases from V and 5 bases from J, with 17 bases in between. CDR3 sequence: CSATDSRPTGELFF. In DNA form, the CDR3 reads TGCAGCGCAACGGACAGCCGCCCTACCGGGGAGCTGTTTTTT.

This clonotype was seen a few times. The rearrangement links TRBV6-1 to TRBJ2-6, with 7 bases that match TRBD1. The germline gives CDR1 MNHNS, CDR2 SASEGT. J was trimmed by 2 bases and V by 4 bases; bases with no gene match: 2. The length of the CDR3 is 15 residues. The CDR3 DNA reads TGTGCCAGCAGTGCAACAGGGGCTGGGGCCAACGTCCTGACTTTC. Protein sequence: CASSATGAGANVLTF.

This clonotype was seen only a few times. V gene TRBV4-1 combines with J gene TRBJ2-4; 8 positions match TRBD1. This CDR3 has 18 amino acids. Per germline, CDR1 MGHRA and CDR2 YSYEKL. V lost 3 bases to trimming and J lost 0 bases; unmatched junction nucleotides: 10. This chain's CDR3 is CASSQFKTGVLAKNIQYF. Here the CDR3 DNA reads TGCGCCAGCAGCCAGTTCAAGACAGGGGTACTAGCCAAAAACATTCAGTACTTC.

This clonotype has more than one count but fewer than ten. The CDR3 here is CASSLVAGSGQETQYF. Here the CDR3 DNA reads TGTGCCAGCAGCTTAGTCGCCGGATCGGGACAAGAGACCCAGTACTTC. The chain couples TRBV11-2 to TRBJ2-5; perhaps TRBD2 as D (5 bases). Germline assignment: CDR1 SGHAT and CDR2 FQNNGV. This CDR3 comprises 16 residues. V lost 1 base, J lost 2 bases, and 14 bases lay in between.

A few counts support this clonotype. The chain is built from TRBV5-1 and TRBJ1-1; no definite D call. Deletions cut 2 bases from V and 6 bases from J, with 11 bases between. Germline CDR1 SGHRS, CDR2 YFSETQ. CDR3 size: 13 residues. The CDR3 coding sequence is TGCGCCAGCAGCTTCGATATCCCAGCTGAAGCTTTCTTT. Translation gives CASSFDIPAEAFF.

V gene TRBV29-1 combines with J gene TRBJ2-4; D tentatively fits TRBD1 or TRBD2 (7 bases each). Germline V gene sequence: CDR1 SQVTM, CDR2 ANQGSEA. Trimming took 6 bases from V and 6 from J, leaving 15 bases between them. This CDR3 spans 13 amino acids. In DNA form, the CDR3 reads TGCAGCGTAATGACAGGGAGGGGAAACATTCAGTACTTC. The encoded protein is CSVMTGRGNIQYF.

The sample holds many counts of this clonotype. The chain links TRBV4-1 to TRBJ2-7, with TRBD2 matching 9 bases. Germline values: CDR1 MGHRA, CDR2 YSYEKL. V shed 2 bases, J shed 2 bases, and the junction held 7 bases outside the gene matches. The length of the CDR3 is 16 residues. The CDR3 region is CASSQFSGRETYEQYF. DNA of the CDR3: TGCGCCAGCAGCCAATTTAGCGGGAGAGAGACCTACGAGCAGTACTTC.